This T cell receptor (beta chain) was obtained from a study of identical twins. In this sample, this clonotype turned up many times. TCRdb processed the 5' RACE reads anew with MiXCR; each CDR3 protein has one entry. The sample lists over 200,000 distinct CDR3 sequences, about 10% occurring once. Sequences were obtained from memory T cells sorted from blood. The TCR was taken from a man between 45 and 60 years old in good health.

CDR3 loop: CASSIGQGTGEKLFF. CDR3 DNA: TGCGCCAGCAGCATCGGACAGGGGACGGGAGAAAAACTGTTTTTT. V gene TRBV5-1 combines with J gene TRBJ1-4; 9 bases fit TRBD1. The CDR3 spans 15 residues. The germline CDR1 and CDR2 sequences are SGHRS and YFSETQ. The V and J ends lost 4 bases and 8 bases, in that order; junction bases with no gene match: 9. The variable domain in full, completed from reference TRBV5-1 and TRBJ1-4, reads KAGVTQTPRYLIKTRGQQVTLSCSPISGHRSVSWYQQTPGQGLQFLFEYFSETQRNKGNFPGRFSGRQFSNSRSEMNVSTLELGDSALYLCASSIGQGTGEKLFFGSGTQLSVL.